Shown below are 13 T cell receptor beta chains from a single sample sequenced in a study of immune cell composition in non-small cell lung cancer. Normal lung was sampled as far from the tumour as possible, at least 3 cm. Libraries were prepared by immunoSEQ multiplex PCR; TCRdb keeps only in-frame clonotypes and omits some of them. The sample lists about 16,000 clones, 70% to 85% occurring once. This same sample was also part of a study on CD4 T cells in lung cancer.

The material sequenced was non-adjacent lung tissue. These receptors were collected from a human donor with non-small cell lung cancer.

A single count supports this clone. The chain joins TRBV7-2 to TRBJ2-7, with D unclear. This CDR3 is built from 18 residues. Trimming removed 5 bases at V and 1 base at J, with 24 bases between. Germline assignment: CDR1 SGHTA and CDR2 FQGNSA. The CDR3 reads CASSPHSLPRYRSYEQYF. The CDR3 DNA reads as TGTGCCAGCAGCCCCCATAGTCTCCCTCGGTACCGATCCTACGAGCAGTACTTC.

The chain is built from TRBV7-6 and TRBJ2-7; D call uncertain. Germline V lookup: CDR1 SGHVS, CDR2 FNYEAQ. This CDR3 is 14 amino acids long. V gave up 4 bases and J gave up 0 bases, with 10 bases separating them. The CDR3 loop is CASSSSRSSYEQYF. In nucleotides, the CDR3 is TGTGCCAGCAGCTCCAGCAGGAGCTCCTACGAGCAGTACTTC.

This chain uses TRBV4-3 with TRBJ2-3, with 10 positions matching TRBD2. V gave up 3 bases and J gave up 2 bases; unmatched junction bases: 2. The CDR3 extends over 15 amino acids. Per germline, CDR1 LGHNA and CDR2 YSLEER. This chain's CDR3 is CASSHGLADTDTQYF. The CDR3 DNA is TGCGCCAGCAGCCATGGACTAGCGGACACAGATACGCAGTATTTT.

The chain employs TRBV10-3 and TRBJ2-1; 7 bases match TRBD1. Looked up from germline, CDR1 is ENHRY and CDR2 is SYGVKD. The CDR3 length is 13 residues. The J segment lost 5 bases and the V segment lost 8 bases, leaving 6 bases of the junction unmatched. For the CDR3, the DNA is TGTGCCATCTCTTCAGGGGGAAACAATGAGCAGTTCTTC. Its protein is CAISSGGNNEQFF.

This clone was detected only once. The chain is built from TRBV4-3 and TRBJ2-1, with D unclear. Germline assignment: CDR1 LGHNA and CDR2 YSLEER. The CDR3 consists of 13 residues. V lost 4 bases to trimming and J lost 5 bases, with 9 bases between them. CDR3 sequence (DNA): TGCGCCAGCAGCCCCGACCGCGACAATGAGCAGTTCTTC. Translation: CASSPDRDNEQFF.

Points on this clone: The sample carries other DNA sequences with the same CDR3. The V and J genes are TRBV5-5 and TRBJ1-4; 10 nucleotides match TRBD1. This CDR3 contains 15 residues. V dropped 0 bases and J dropped 8; count of bases not matched to a gene: 4. Germline assignment: CDR1 SGHKS and CDR2 YYEKEE (reference sequence). In DNA, the CDR3 is TGTGCCAGCAGCTTGGACGGGACAGGGGACGAAAAACTGTTTTTT. It specifies CASSLDGTGDEKLFF.

V usage is TRBV5-1 and J usage is TRBJ2-3; D might be TRBD1 or TRBD2, each matching 5 bases. Per germline, CDR1 SGHRS and CDR2 YFSETQ. Trimming took off 5 bases at V and 5 bases at J, with 15 bases between the two ends. The CDR3 is 14 amino acids. The CDR3 nucleotides are TGCGCCAGCAGGGTGGGGGTAGATGAAGATACGCAGTATTTT. This gives the protein CASRVGVDEDTQYF.

This clone was seen just once. The rearrangement uses TRBV19 and TRBJ2-3; tentatively, D is TRBD2 (5 bases). CDR1 is LNHDA and CDR2 is SQIVND in the germline V gene (reference sequence). V was shortened by 6 bases and J by 5 bases, with 9 bases between the two germline ends. CDR3 length: 12 residues. CDR3 region: CASRQSGDTQYF. CDR3 coding DNA: TGTGCCAGTAGGCAAAGCGGAGATACGCAGTATTTT.

The chain couples TRBV7-2 to TRBJ2-3; 10 nucleotides match TRBD1. Germline-derived CDR1 and CDR2 are SGHTA and FQGNSA. The V gene end was trimmed by 1 base and the J gene end by 6 bases; junction bases not matched to a gene: 7. The CDR3 consists of 16 residues. CDR3 DNA sequence: TGTGCCAGCAGCTTAGGTGGACAGGGGGTTAGTGATACGCAGTATTTT. This gives the protein CASSLGGQGVSDTQYF.

The V gene is TRBV11-1, the J gene TRBJ1-2; TRBD1 matches 8 bases. From germline, CDR1 is SGHAT and CDR2 FQDESV (reference sequence). This CDR3 contains 15 residues. With 5 bases clipped from V and 5 bases from J, the junction kept 10 bases outside the gene matches. DNA for the CDR3: TGTGCCAGCAGCACCCGGGCAGGGGGCAGGTATGGCTACACCTTC. Residues: CASSTRAGGRYGYTF. The full variable domain, rest sourced from reference TRBV11-1 and TRBJ1-2, is EAEVAQSPRYKITEKSQAVAFWCDPISGHATLYWYRQILGQGPELLVQFQDESVVDDSQLPKDRFSAERLKGVDSTLKIQPAELGDSAMYLCASSTRAGGRYGYTFGSGTRLTVV.

The rearrangement joins TRBV5-1 to TRBJ1-1; 7 bases line up with TRBD1. CDR3 length: 14 residues. V was clipped by 4 bases and J by 1 base; unmatched bases: 4. CDR1 SGHRS and CDR2 YFSETQ come from the germline V gene. The CDR3 spells CASSSRGENTEAFF. As DNA, the CDR3 is TGCGCCAGCAGCAGCAGGGGGGAGAACACTGAAGCTTTCTTT.

The chain has TRBV19 and TRBJ2-2; no definite D call. Trimming cost V 6 bases and J 5 bases, with 7 bases left between them. The CDR3 consists of 12 residues. Germline values: CDR1 LNHDA, CDR2 SQIVND (reference sequence). DNA of the CDR3: TGTGCCAGTAGCTTTATTACCGGGGAGCTGTTTTTT. It is translated as CASSFITGELFF.

The V and J genes are TRBV9 and TRBJ1-3; D may be TRBD1 (6 bases). The CDR3 extends over 14 amino acids. Germline CDR1 reads SGDLS; CDR2 reads YYNGEE. V lost 4 bases, J lost 4 bases, and 12 bases lay in between. CDR3 coding DNA: TGTGCCAGCAGCCCGTCGACAGGCGGAAACACCATATATTTT. Encoded protein: CASSPSTGGNTIYF.